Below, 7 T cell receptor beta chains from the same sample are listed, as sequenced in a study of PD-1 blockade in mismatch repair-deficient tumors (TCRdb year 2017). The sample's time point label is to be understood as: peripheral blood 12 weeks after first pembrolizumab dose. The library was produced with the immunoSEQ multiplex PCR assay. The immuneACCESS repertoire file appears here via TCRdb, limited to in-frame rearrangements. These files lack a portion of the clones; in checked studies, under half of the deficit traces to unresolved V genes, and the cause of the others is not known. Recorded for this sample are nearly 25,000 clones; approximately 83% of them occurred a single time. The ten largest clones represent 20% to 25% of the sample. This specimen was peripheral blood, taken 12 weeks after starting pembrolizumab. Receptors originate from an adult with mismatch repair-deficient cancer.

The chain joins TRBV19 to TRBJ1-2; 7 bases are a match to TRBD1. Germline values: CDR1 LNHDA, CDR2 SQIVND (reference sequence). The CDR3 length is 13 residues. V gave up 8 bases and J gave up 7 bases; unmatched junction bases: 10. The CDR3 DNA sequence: TGTGCCAGTGCACCACAGGGGACGGGTGGCTACACCTTC. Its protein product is CASAPQGTGGYTF.

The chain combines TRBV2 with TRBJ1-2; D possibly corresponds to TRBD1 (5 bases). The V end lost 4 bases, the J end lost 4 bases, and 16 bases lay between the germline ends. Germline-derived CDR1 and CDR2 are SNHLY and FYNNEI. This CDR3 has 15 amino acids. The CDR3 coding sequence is TGTGCCAGCAGTGGACCGGGACGTTTTGTCTATGGCTACACCTTC. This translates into CASSGPGRFVYGYTF.

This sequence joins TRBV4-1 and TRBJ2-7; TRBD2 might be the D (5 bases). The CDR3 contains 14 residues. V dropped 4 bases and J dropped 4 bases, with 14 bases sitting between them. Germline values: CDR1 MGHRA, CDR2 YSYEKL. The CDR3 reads CASSRNTGEYEQYF. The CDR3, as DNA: TGCGCCAGCAGCCGGAATACCGGGGAGTACGAGCAGTACTTC.

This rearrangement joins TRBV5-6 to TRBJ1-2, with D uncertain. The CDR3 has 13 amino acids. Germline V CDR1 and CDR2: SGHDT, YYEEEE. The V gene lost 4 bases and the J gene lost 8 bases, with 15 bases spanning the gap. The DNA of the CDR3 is TGTGCCAGCAGCCCGCCCTCCGTTGTAGGCTACACCTTC. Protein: CASSPPSVVGYTF. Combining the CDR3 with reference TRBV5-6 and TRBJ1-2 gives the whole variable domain DAGVTQSPTHLIKTRGQQVTLRCSPKSGHDTVSWYQQALGQGPQFIFQYYEEEERQRGNFPDRFSGHQFPNYSSELNVNALLLGDSALYLCASSPPSVVGYTFGSGTRLTVV.

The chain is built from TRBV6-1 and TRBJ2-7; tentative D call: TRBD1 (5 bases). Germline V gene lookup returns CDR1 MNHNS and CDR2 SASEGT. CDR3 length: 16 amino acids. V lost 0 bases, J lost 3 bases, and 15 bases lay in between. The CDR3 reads CASSEAVGQGLYEQYF. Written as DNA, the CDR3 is TGTGCCAGCAGTGAAGCAGTGGGGCAGGGTCTCTACGAGCAGTACTTC.

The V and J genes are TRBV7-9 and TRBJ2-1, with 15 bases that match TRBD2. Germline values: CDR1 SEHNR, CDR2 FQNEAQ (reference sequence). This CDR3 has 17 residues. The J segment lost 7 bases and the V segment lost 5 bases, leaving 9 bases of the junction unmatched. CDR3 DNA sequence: TGTGCCAGCAGCGGACTAGCGGGAGGGCCTAGTCTGAATGAGCAGTTCTTC. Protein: CASSGLAGGPSLNEQFF. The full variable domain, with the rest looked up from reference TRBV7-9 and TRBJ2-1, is DTGVSQNPRHKITKRGQNVTFRCDPISEHNRLYWYRQTLGQGPEFLTYFQNEAQLEKSRLLSDRFSAERPKGSFSTLEIQRTEQGDSAMYLCASSGLAGGPSLNEQFFGPGTRLTVL.

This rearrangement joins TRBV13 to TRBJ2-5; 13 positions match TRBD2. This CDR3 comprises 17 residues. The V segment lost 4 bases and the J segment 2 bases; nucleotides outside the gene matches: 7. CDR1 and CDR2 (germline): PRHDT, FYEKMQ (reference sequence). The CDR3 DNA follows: TGTGCCAGCAGCTCCGGGACTAGCGGGGAAAGTCAAGAGACCCAGTACTTC. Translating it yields CASSSGTSGESQETQYF.